A selection of T cell receptor beta chains follows, all from one sample in a study of blood T cell repertoires in COVID-19. Data came from immunoSEQ multiplex PCR; TCRdb stores just in-frame clones and leaves some out. The sample holds under 15,000 clones; approximately 91% are singletons and the top ten take 13% to 15%. The material sequenced was peripheral blood. The receptors were sampled from a human donor in a cohort sampled during active COVID-19. Both conserved end residues are part of each CDR3. Fields, in order: clone size, J gene, CDR3 length, V gene, D gene, CDR3 DNA, CDR3 protein. The D gene is left open where the match is weak. Size tells how often a clone was seen (once, few, many) or the class of an expanded clone, and some rows leave it out.

-	TRBJ1-1	16	TRBV6-6	TRBD1	TGTGCCAGCAGACACGGGACAGGGGTTTATGACACTGAAGCTTTCTTT	CASRHGTGVYDTEAFF
-	TRBJ2-7	13	TRBV28	-	TGTGCCAGCAGTTTTGGGTGGCGGTACGAGCAGTACTTC	CASSFGWRYEQYF
-	TRBJ2-1	16	TRBV19	TRBD2	TGTGCCAGTAGCTCCCCAGGGACTAGCGGTTACAATGAGCAGTTCTTC	CASSSPGTSGYNEQFF
once	TRBJ2-7	17	TRBV6-1	TRBD1	TGTGCCAGCAGTGAATACGCCGGGACAGGGTCGACCTACGAGCAGTACTTC	CASSEYAGTGSTYEQYF
-	TRBJ2-6	15	TRBV24-1	-	TGTGCCACCAGTGAGAGGACAGCTGGGGCCAACGTCCTGACTTTC	CATSERTAGANVLTF
-	TRBJ2-7	15	TRBV6-1	TRBD1	TGTGCCAGCAGTGACCTTAGACAGGGGGCCTACGAGCAGTACTTC	CASSDLRQGAYEQYF
-	TRBJ1-5	17	TRBV4-1	TRBD1	TGCGCCAGCAGCCAAGATTCGGACAGGAGGGGCAATCAGCCCCAGCATTTT	CASSQDSDRRGNQPQHF
-	TRBJ2-1	17	TRBV29-1	TRBD2	TGCAGCGTTCCCAATGGAAGAAGCGGGAGGGCTTACAATGAGCAGTTCTTC	CSVPNGRSGRAYNEQFF
once	TRBJ2-1	15	TRBV2	-	TGTGCCAGCAGTGAGAGAGGACGCTCTAGCCATGAGCAGTTCTTC	CASSERGRSSHEQFF
once	TRBJ2-7	14	TRBV7-8	-	TGTGCCAGCAGCCCCCGGGACACGACCTACGAGCAGTACTTC	CASSPRDTTYEQYF
-	TRBJ2-7	14	TRBV10-3	TRBD1	TGTGCCATCAGTACCGGGACAGAGACCTACGAGCAGTACTTC	CAISTGTETYEQYF
-	TRBJ2-1	14	TRBV7-9	-	TGTGCCAGCACTCCTGGGGGCTTTATCAATGAGCAGTTCTTC	CASTPGGFINEQFF
-	TRBJ2-7	14	TRBV10-3	TRBD2	TGTGCCATCAGTCGGACTAGCGGGTCCTACGAGCAGTACTTC	CAISRTSGSYEQYF
-	TRBJ2-1	15	TRBV7-2	TRBD1	TGTGCCAGCAGCTTAACGGGACAGGGGTGGAATGAGCAGTTCTTC	CASSLTGQGWNEQFF
-	TRBJ2-3	19	TRBV4-1	TRBD2	TGCGCCAGCAGCCTAGTCGGCCCCCTTGGGCGGGAGATCGCAGATACGCAGTATTTT	CASSLVGPLGREIADTQYF
once	TRBJ1-5	15	TRBV5-6	-	TGTGCCAGCAGCCTCGGGCGGGGTAGCAATCAGCCCCAGCATTTT	CASSLGRGSNQPQHF
-	TRBJ2-2	15	TRBV7-2	-	TGTGCCAGCAGCGCGGGCCACCCGGGTCTCGGGGAGCTGTTTTTT	CASSAGHPGLGELFF
-	TRBJ1-5	16	TRBV28	TRBD1	TGTGCCAGCAGTGAACCCGGACAGGGCTCAGGTCAGCCCCAGCATTTT	CASSEPGQGSGQPQHF
-	TRBJ2-7	13	TRBV6-5	-	TGTGCCAGCAGTCATGGACAGAACTACGAGCAGTACTTC	CASSHGQNYEQYF
-	TRBJ2-7	14	TRBV6-6	-	TGTGCCAGGGAGGTTCCCGGGGTCATCTACGAGCAGTACTTC	CAREVPGVIYEQYF
-	TRBJ1-4	14	TRBV5-1	TRBD1	TGCGCCAGCAGCTTTGGACAGGCAAATGAAAAACTGTTTTTT	CASSFGQANEKLFF
-	TRBJ2-5	19	TRBV3-1/TRBV3-2	TRBD2	TGTGCCAGCAGCCAAGATCTTGGGACTAGCGGGAGTAATCAAGAGACCCAGTACTTC	CASSQDLGTSGSNQETQYF
-	TRBJ2-5	15	TRBV30	TRBD1	TGTGCCTGGAGAGGAGGGACAGGGGGGGAGGAGACCCAGTACTTC	CAWRGGTGGEETQYF
few	TRBJ2-7	17	TRBV7-9	TRBD1	TGTGCCAGCAGCTTAGCGCTAGGGACAGGGGATTTCTACGAGCAGTACTTC	CASSLALGTGDFYEQYF
-	TRBJ1-5	14	TRBV7-9	-	TGTGCCAGCAGCTTAGCGGACAGTCATCAGCCCCAGCATTTT	CASSLADSHQPQHF
-	TRBJ2-3	13	TRBV21-1	-	TGTGCCAGCAGACGGGGGGCTATTAAGAAGCAGTATTTT	CASRRGAIKKQYF
-	TRBJ1-4	16	TRBV4-2	-	TGTGCCAGCAGCCAGGGCGGGGGGGTGGCTAATGAAAAACTGTTTTTT	CASSQGGGVANEKLFF
-	TRBJ1-1	15	TRBV5-1	TRBD1	TGCGCCAGCAGCCTGAGGACGACAGGGGGCACTGAAGCTTTCTTT	CASSLRTTGGTEAFF
-	TRBJ1-6	14	TRBV5-1	-	TGCGCCAGCAGCTTGTGGCAGGGAAATTCACCCCTCCACTTT	CASSLWQGNSPLHF
-	TRBJ1-4	16	TRBV5-1	TRBD1	TGCGCCAGCAGCTGGACAGGGTTTGCAACTAATGAAAAACTGTTTTTT	CASSWTGFATNEKLFF
-	TRBJ1-2	14	TRBV6-5	TRBD1	TGTGCCAGCAGACCCGACAGGGGAGGTTATGGCTACACCTTC	CASRPDRGGYGYTF
-	TRBJ1-2	17	TRBV19	TRBD1	TGTGCCAGTAGTAGACACATCAAATCCAGGGGGCTCTATGGCTACACCTTC	CASSRHIKSRGLYGYTF
-	TRBJ2-1	12	TRBV11-3	-	TGTGCCAGCAGCGCAGGGTTGGATGAGCAGTTCTTC	CASSAGLDEQFF
-	TRBJ1-2	12	TRBV19	-	TGTGCCAGTAGTCGGGATAACTATGGCTACACCTTC	CASSRDNYGYTF
-	TRBJ2-7	15	TRBV2	-	TGTGCCAGCAAAACATCCAGCGGGCCCTCCTACGAGCAGTACTTC	CASKTSSGPSYEQYF
-	TRBJ1-2	14	TRBV6-6	-	TGTGCCAGCAGTTACAAGGAGGCTAACTATGGCTACACCTTC	CASSYKEANYGYTF
-	TRBJ2-7	14	TRBV6-5	-	TGTGCCAGCAGTATCCACCGGGACACCTACGAGCAGTACTTC	CASSIHRDTYEQYF
-	TRBJ2-5	14	TRBV2	-	TGTGCCAGCAGTGAACAGTTGGGGGCTGAGACCCAGTACTTC	CASSEQLGAETQYF
-	TRBJ2-3	16	TRBV27	TRBD1	TGTGCCAGCAGTTTATCGGCGACAGGGGGGGCAGATACGCAGTATTTT	CASSLSATGGADTQYF
-	TRBJ2-7	13	TRBV12-3/TRBV12-4	-	TGTGCCAGCAGTTTAGCAGAGACCTACGAGCAGTACTTC	CASSLAETYEQYF
-	TRBJ1-2	19	TRBV14	TRBD1	TGTGCCAGCAGCGAGTTGGATGCTTGGGGTACAGGGGAGCGTAAAGGCTACACCTTC	CASSELDAWGTGERKGYTF
-	TRBJ2-2	18	TRBV5-4	TRBD2	TGTGCCAGCAGCTTGGCCCCCACTAGCGGGGGGGCAGAGGGGGAGCTGTTTTTT	CASSLAPTSGGAEGELFF